These T cell receptor beta chains were read from a single sample in a study of T cells after posttransplantation cyclophosphamide. Clones were sequenced by immunoSEQ multiplex PCR, and TCRdb holds only the in-frame ones, with some missing. The repertoire holds some 4,300 clones, with 76% as singletons. Sequenced here: PBMCs, sampled after allogeneic stem cell transplant with posttransplant cyclophosphamide. The receptor source for this set is a male patient aged 40 to 55 who received an allogeneic stem cell transplant from a related donor, was CMV-positive, and had acute and chronic GVHD. Some T cells may possibly be graft donor cells. Both conserved end residues are part of each CDR3. D genes are given only for firm matches. Expanded clones get a size class; other rows say once, few or many, or leave the size out.

V gene,D gene,clone size,J gene,CDR3 DNA,CDR3 protein
TRBV9,TRBD1,medium-sized,TRBJ2-2,TGTGCCAGCAGCGACGGTACCGGGACAGGGGATGAGACCGGGGAGCTGTTTTTT,CASSDGTGTGDETGELFF
TRBV9,NA,few,TRBJ1-3,TGTGCCAGCAGCCCCGGAGGGGAGTACACCATATATTTT,CASSPGGEYTIYF
TRBV6-5,NA,NA,TRBJ1-2,TGTGCCAGCAGACTTAAGTGGAGTGGCAGCTATGGCTACACCTTC,CASRLKWSGSYGYTF
TRBV15,TRBD1,NA,TRBJ2-2,TGTGCCACCAGCAGCTCTCCGGGACAGGGTTTGAACACCGGGGAGCTGTTTTTT,CATSSSPGQGLNTGELFF
TRBV7-2,TRBD2,NA,TRBJ2-7,TGTGCCAGCAGCTTAGCGGTCTCTAGCGGGTTGTACGAGCAGTACTTC,CASSLAVSSGLYEQYF
TRBV10-3,TRBD1,NA,TRBJ1-5,TGTGCCATCAGTACGACAGGGAGCAATCAGCCCCAGCATTTT,CAISTTGSNQPQHF
TRBV7-2,TRBD2,NA,TRBJ2-3,TGTGCCAGCAGCTTAGAGATGGGGACTAGAGGCACAGATACGCAGTATTTT,CASSLEMGTRGTDTQYF
TRBV11-2,NA,NA,TRBJ2-1,TGTGCCAGCAGCCCCTCGGGCAATGAGCAGTTCTTC,CASSPSGNEQFF
TRBV18,TRBD1,NA,TRBJ2-7,TGTGCCAGCTCCCAGGGACAGGGGGCTGGGTACGAGCAGTACTTC,CASSQGQGAGYEQYF
TRBV7-2,TRBD2,NA,TRBJ2-7,TGTGCCAGCAGCTCGACTAGCGGGATGCAGAACGAGCAGTACTTC,CASSSTSGMQNEQYF
TRBV5-1,NA,NA,TRBJ1-1,TGCGCCAGCGGGCTCGGGGGGAACACTGAAACTTTCTTT,CASGLGGNTETFF
TRBV30,NA,once,TRBJ2-7,TGTGCCTGGAGGGACAGACACGAGCAGTACTTC,CAWRDRHEQYF
TRBV7-3,NA,once,TRBJ2-5,TGTGCCAGCAGCACAGGGTTTCAAGAGACCCAGTACTTC,CASSTGFQETQYF
TRBV30,NA,NA,TRBJ1-1,TGTGCCTGGAGTCCCTTCTCAGGGGTTTCCGGGTTGTATTTTGCTGAAGCTTTCTTT,CAWSPFSGVSGLYFAEAFF
TRBV2,NA,NA,TRBJ2-7,TGTGCCAGCAGTGATGGCGGGACCTCCTACGAGCAGTACTTC,CASSDGGTSYEQYF
TRBV9,NA,once,TRBJ2-3,TGTGCCAGCAGCGTAGGGGTTAGCGGATTCACAGATACGCAGTATTTT,CASSVGVSGFTDTQYF
TRBV6-5,TRBD1,NA,TRBJ2-7,TGTGCCAGCAGTTATCGCAGGGGGCTCGACGAGCAGTACTTC,CASSYRRGLDEQYF
TRBV4-3,NA,NA,TRBJ1-3,TGCGCCAGCAGCCCCGGAGAAGGAAACACCATATATTTT,CASSPGEGNTIYF
TRBV9,NA,NA,TRBJ1-2,TGTGCCAGCAGCGTAATTGCGGGATCTGGGGTCGGCTATACCTTC,CASSVIAGSGVGYTF
TRBV6-5,NA,few,TRBJ2-5,TGTGCCAGCAGTTACTCGTCTTCGGGAGTGGTGGAGACCCAGTACTTC,CASSYSSSGVVETQYF
TRBV9,TRBD2,NA,TRBJ2-3,TGTGCCAGCAGCGTGACTAGCGGGAGGAGCACAGATACGCAGTATTTT,CASSVTSGRSTDTQYF
TRBV27,TRBD2,NA,TRBJ2-2,TGTGCCAGCAGTTCTTTAGCGGGAGGGTCCGGGGAGCTGTTTTTT,CASSSLAGGSGELFF
TRBV19,NA,NA,TRBJ2-6,TGTGCCAGTAGTATAGATAGAGCAGGGGCTGGGGCCAACGTCCTGACTTTC,CASSIDRAGAGANVLTF
TRBV29-1,TRBD1,NA,TRBJ1-1,TGCAGCGTAACAGGGGGAACTGAAGCTTTCTTT,CSVTGGTEAFF
TRBV5-4,TRBD2,few,TRBJ2-7,TGTGCCAGCAGCCAGGCGGGCGGGAGGGCCTACGAGCAGTACTTC,CASSQAGGRAYEQYF
TRBV9,TRBD2,NA,TRBJ2-7,TGTGCCAGCAGCGTCCATCTAGCGGGAGTCGAGCAGTACTTC,CASSVHLAGVEQYF
TRBV2,TRBD2,NA,TRBJ2-1,TGTGCCAGCGGGAAGATACTAACTAGCGGGAGGGCCTTCTACAATGAGCAGTTCTTC,CASGKILTSGRAFYNEQFF
TRBV25-1,TRBD1,NA,TRBJ2-3,TGTGCCAGCAGTAACCCGGACAGGGCGGTGGTGGATACGCAGTATTTT,CASSNPDRAVVDTQYF
TRBV7-9,NA,NA,TRBJ1-5,TGTGCCAGCAGCTTAGTTGGAGGGAATCAGGGCAATCAGCCCCAGCATTTT,CASSLVGGNQGNQPQHF
TRBV19,NA,NA,TRBJ2-2,TGTGCCAGTAATATCCCGGGGGACACCGGGGAGCTGTTTTTT,CASNIPGDTGELFF
TRBV18,NA,NA,TRBJ1-1,TGTGCCAGCTCACCGGACAGTGTGAACACTGAAGCTTTCTTT,CASSPDSVNTEAFF
TRBV21-1,NA,NA,TRBJ2-5,TGTGCCAGCAGCATTAATCCGGGACTAGCGGGAGCTGAAGAGACCCAGTACTTC,CASSINPGLAGAEETQYF
TRBV5-1,TRBD2,NA,TRBJ2-2,TGCGCCAGCAGCTTTGGCGGGAGCGGGAACACCGGGGAGCTGTTTTTT,CASSFGGSGNTGELFF
TRBV4-2,TRBD2,NA,TRBJ2-1,TGTGCCAGCAGCATGGGCGGGAGCTTAGCCTACAATGAGCAGTTCTTC,CASSMGGSLAYNEQFF
TRBV9,NA,once,TRBJ2-3,TGTGCCAGCAGCGTAGGAGGAGGACAGCTTTATACGCAGTATTTT,CASSVGGGQLYTQYF
TRBV30,NA,NA,TRBJ2-1,TGTGCCTGGAGCCGGGAGCGGGAGCAGTTCTTC,CAWSREREQFF
TRBV4-3,NA,NA,TRBJ2-7,TGCGCCAGCTCCCACGGGACTTCCCACTACGAGCAGTACTTC,CASSHGTSHYEQYF
TRBV13,NA,NA,TRBJ2-1,TGTGCCAGCAGCTTGGTAGCGGAACTCGACAATGAGCAGTTCTTC,CASSLVAELDNEQFF
TRBV19,TRBD1,once,TRBJ1-1,TGTGCCAGCGCCGGGACAGGGAACACTGAAGCTTTCTTT,CASAGTGNTEAFF
TRBV11-2,NA,few,TRBJ2-7,TGTGCCAGCACGGCAGGGTCCTACGAGCAGTACTTC,CASTAGSYEQYF
TRBV29-1,TRBD1,NA,TRBJ1-1,TGCAGCGTTGGATCCCGGGACAGGGGAGAGAACACTGAAGCTTTCTTT,CSVGSRDRGENTEAFF
TRBV27,NA,large,TRBJ2-1,TGTGCCAGCAGTTTTCTGGGGGGTGAGCAGTTCTTC,CASSFLGGEQFF
TRBV5-1,NA,once,TRBJ1-1,TGCGCCAGCAGCTTGGATGCAGGGTTGGACACTGAAGCTTTCTTT,CASSLDAGLDTEAFF
TRBV21-1,NA,NA,TRBJ2-6,TGTGCCAGCAGCAAAGGGGAGGCAGGTACCCCAATGGAAGGGGCCAACGTCCTGACTTTC,CASSKGEAGTPMEGANVLTF
TRBV6-6,NA,few,TRBJ1-1,TGTGCCAGCAGTGAGGATAGAGCCGAAGCTTTCTTT,CASSEDRAEAFF
TRBV7-8,TRBD2,medium-sized,TRBJ2-3,TGTGCCAGCGAGACTAGCGGGGCTAGCACAGATACGCAGTATTTT,CASETSGASTDTQYF
TRBV5-4,NA,NA,TRBJ2-5,TGTGCCAGCAGCTTGCGACAGACTCTTCAAGGGGAGGCCCAGTACTTC,CASSLRQTLQGEAQYF
TRBV19,NA,medium-sized,TRBJ1-2,TGTGCCACACTAGCCCGAATTAGACAAGACGGCTACACCTTC,CATLARIRQDGYTF
TRBV7-9,TRBD1,NA,TRBJ2-6,TGTGCCAGCCAAAATTTGGGGCAGGGGGCGTGGGGGGCCAACGTCCTGACTTTC,CASQNLGQGAWGANVLTF
TRBV2,TRBD1,NA,TRBJ1-5,TGTGCCAGCCAACTCCATCAACAGGGGGCTGGGCAGCCCCAGCATTTT,CASQLHQQGAGQPQHF
TRBV7-2,NA,NA,TRBJ2-5,TGTGCCAGCAGCTTAGAGTTTGAGGAACAAGAGACCCAGTACTTC,CASSLEFEEQETQYF
TRBV7-2,TRBD2,NA,TRBJ2-3,TGTGCCAGCAGCTCTGGACTAGCGGGATACAGCACAGATACGCAGTATTTT,CASSSGLAGYSTDTQYF
TRBV7-2,NA,once,TRBJ2-1,TGTGCCAGCAGCCCGCCGGTCGGTGAGCAGTTCTTC,CASSPPVGEQFF
TRBV7-9,TRBD1,NA,TRBJ1-2,TGTGCCAGCAGCCTCAGGGGACAGGGGGCCGGCTACACCTTC,CASSLRGQGAGYTF
TRBV30,TRBD1,NA,TRBJ2-7,TGTGCCTGGCGTCCGGGAGGACAGGGGCACGAGCAGTACTTC,CAWRPGGQGHEQYF
TRBV14,NA,NA,TRBJ1-4,TGTGCCAGCAGCCAAGGACAGAAAACAACTAATGAAAAACTGTTTTTT,CASSQGQKTTNEKLFF
TRBV4-1,NA,NA,TRBJ2-7,TGCGCCAGCAGCCAGACGGACAGTGGAACCTACGAGCAGTACTTC,CASSQTDSGTYEQYF
TRBV27,TRBD1,NA,TRBJ2-6,TGTGCCAGCAGTTCACCCCGCTTGGACAGGGGTAATCGCTCTGGGGCCAACGTCCTGACTTTC,CASSSPRLDRGNRSGANVLTF
TRBV27,NA,NA,TRBJ1-5,TGTGCCAGCAGTTTATCGGGAGGGTACCAGCCCCAGCATTTT,CASSLSGGYQPQHF
TRBV18,TRBD1,NA,TRBJ1-1,TGTGCCAGCTCACTTGAGACAGGGGGCGAAGCTTTCTTT,CASSLETGGEAFF